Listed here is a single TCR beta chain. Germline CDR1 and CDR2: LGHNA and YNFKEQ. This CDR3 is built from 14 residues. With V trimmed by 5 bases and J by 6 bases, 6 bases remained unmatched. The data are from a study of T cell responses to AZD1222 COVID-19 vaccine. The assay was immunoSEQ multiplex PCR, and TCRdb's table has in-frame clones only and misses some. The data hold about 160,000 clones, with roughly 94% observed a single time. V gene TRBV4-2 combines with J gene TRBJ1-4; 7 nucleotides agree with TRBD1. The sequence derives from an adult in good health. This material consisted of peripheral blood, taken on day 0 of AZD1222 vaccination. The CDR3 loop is CASSFRDSYEKLFF. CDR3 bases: TGTGCCAGCAGCTTCCGGGACAGTTATGAAAAACTGTTTTTT.